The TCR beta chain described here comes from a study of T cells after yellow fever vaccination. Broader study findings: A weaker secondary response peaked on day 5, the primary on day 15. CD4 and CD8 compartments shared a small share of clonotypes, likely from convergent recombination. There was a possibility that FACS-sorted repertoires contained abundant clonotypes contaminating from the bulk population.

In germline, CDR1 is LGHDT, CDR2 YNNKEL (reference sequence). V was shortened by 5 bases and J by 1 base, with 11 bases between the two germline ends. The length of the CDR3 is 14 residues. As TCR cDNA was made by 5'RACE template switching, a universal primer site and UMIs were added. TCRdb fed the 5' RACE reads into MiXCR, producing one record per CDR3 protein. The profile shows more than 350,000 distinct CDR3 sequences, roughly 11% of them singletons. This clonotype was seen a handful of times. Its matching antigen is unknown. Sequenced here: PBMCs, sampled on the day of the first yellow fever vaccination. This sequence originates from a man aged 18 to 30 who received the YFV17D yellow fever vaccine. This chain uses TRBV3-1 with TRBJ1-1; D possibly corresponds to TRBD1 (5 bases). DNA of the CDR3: TGTGCCAGCAGCTATGGGACCCCGAACACTGAAGCTTTCTTT. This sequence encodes CASSYGTPNTEAFF.